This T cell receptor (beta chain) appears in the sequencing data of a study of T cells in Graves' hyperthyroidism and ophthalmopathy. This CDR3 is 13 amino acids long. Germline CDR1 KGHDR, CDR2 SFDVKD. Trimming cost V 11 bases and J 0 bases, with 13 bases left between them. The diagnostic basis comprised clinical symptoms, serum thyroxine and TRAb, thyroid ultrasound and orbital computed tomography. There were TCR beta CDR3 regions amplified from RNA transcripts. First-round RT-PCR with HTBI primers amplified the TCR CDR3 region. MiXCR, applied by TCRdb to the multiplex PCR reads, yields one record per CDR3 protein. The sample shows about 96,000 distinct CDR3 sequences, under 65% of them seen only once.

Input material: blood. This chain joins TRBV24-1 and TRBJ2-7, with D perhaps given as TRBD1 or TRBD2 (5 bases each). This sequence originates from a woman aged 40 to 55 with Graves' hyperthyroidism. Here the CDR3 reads CASTGRDSYEQYF. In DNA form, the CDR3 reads TGTGCCAGCACGGGACGGGACTCCTACGAGCAGTACTTC.